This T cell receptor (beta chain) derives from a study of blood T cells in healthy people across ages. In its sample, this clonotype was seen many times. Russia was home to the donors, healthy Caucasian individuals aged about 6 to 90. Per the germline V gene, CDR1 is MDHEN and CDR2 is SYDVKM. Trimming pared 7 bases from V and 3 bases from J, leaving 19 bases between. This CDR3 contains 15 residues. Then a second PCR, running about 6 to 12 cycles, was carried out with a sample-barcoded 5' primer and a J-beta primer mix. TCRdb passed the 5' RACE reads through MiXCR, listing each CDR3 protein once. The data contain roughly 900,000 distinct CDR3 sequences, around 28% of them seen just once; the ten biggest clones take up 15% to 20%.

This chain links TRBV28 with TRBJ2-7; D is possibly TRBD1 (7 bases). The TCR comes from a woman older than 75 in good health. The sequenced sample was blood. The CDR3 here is CASTAGQSPYYEQYF. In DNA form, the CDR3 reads TGTGCCAGCACCGCGGGACAGTCCCCCTACTACGAGCAGTACTTC.